These T cell receptor beta chains were read from a single sample in a study of T cells after yellow fever vaccination. A single record per CDR3 protein comes from TCRdb applying MiXCR to the 5' RACE reads. The table lists nearly 550,000 distinct CDR3 sequences, 15% to 20% of them singletons. Sequencing was performed on PBMCs, taken 15 days after the yellow fever booster vaccination. The receptor source for this set is a young man who received the YFV17D yellow fever vaccine. The CDR3 runs from the conserved cysteine through the conserved F or W. Each record gives: CDR3 protein, CDR3 DNA, clone size, J gene, V gene, D gene. A D gene is named only where the DNA matches it firmly. The size of a clone is reported for some rows only, either as once, few or many, or as a class for expanded clones.

CSAQDAQRLNEQFF,TGCAGTGCCCAGGACGCCCAGAGGCTCAATGAGCAGTTCTTC,NA,TRBJ2-1,TRBV20-1,NA
CAISESDRTNQPQHF,TGTGCCATCAGTGAGTCAGATAGGACCAATCAGCCCCAGCATTTT,NA,TRBJ1-5,TRBV10-3,NA
CASSEGGWVELFF,TGTGCCAGCAGTGAAGGGGGTTGGGTGGAACTGTTTTTT,NA,TRBJ1-4,TRBV2,NA
CASSLALRGPNTEAFF,TGTGCCAGCAGCTTAGCGTTAAGGGGTCCGAACACTGAAGCTTTCTTT,few,TRBJ1-1,TRBV7-8,NA
CASSFRVGQAPWGTEAFF,TGTGCCAGCAGCTTCCGGGTCGGCCAGGCCCCGTGGGGCACTGAAGCTTTCTTT,many,TRBJ1-1,TRBV5-5,NA
CASSSRGPYEQYF,TGTGCCAGCAGCTCACGGGGGCCTTACGAGCAGTACTTC,few,TRBJ2-7,TRBV7-2,NA
CASSPTGPAGNTIYF,TGTGCCAGCAGCCCGACAGGGCCCGCTGGAAACACCATATATTTT,NA,TRBJ1-3,TRBV7-9,TRBD1
CASSQEPGIDTQYF,TGCGCCAGCAGCCAAGAGCCAGGGATCGATACGCAGTATTTT,few,TRBJ2-3,TRBV4-3,NA
CASSQDALGANVLTF,TGCGCCAGCAGCCAAGATGCGCTGGGGGCCAACGTCCTGACTTTC,NA,TRBJ2-6,TRBV4-3,NA
CASRNRPGHLDAGELFF,TGTGCCAGCAGAAATCGACCGGGACACCTAGACGCCGGGGAGCTGTTTTTT,NA,TRBJ2-2,TRBV28,NA
CASSLLGESSYNEQFF,TGTGCCAGCAGCTTGCTCGGAGAAAGCTCCTACAATGAGCAGTTCTTC,NA,TRBJ2-1,TRBV5-5,NA
CASSWGGSGGEQFF,TGTGCCAGCAGCTGGGGCGGGAGTGGTGGTGAGCAGTTCTTC,NA,TRBJ2-1,TRBV7-2,TRBD2
CASLDRGSDTQYF,TGTGCCAGCTTGGACAGGGGATCCGATACGCAGTATTTT,few,TRBJ2-3,TRBV5-4,TRBD1
CASSLGMTGRGNEQFF,TGTGCCAGCAGCTTGGGTATGACGGGTAGGGGCAATGAGCAGTTCTTC,NA,TRBJ2-1,TRBV5-6,NA
CASSPTSEVYNEQFF,TGTGCCAGCAGCCCTACTAGCGAGGTCTACAATGAGCAGTTCTTC,few,TRBJ2-1,TRBV7-6,TRBD2
CASSVDRMEVYGYTF,TGCGCCAGCAGCGTTGACAGGATGGAGGTCTATGGCTACACCTTC,NA,TRBJ1-2,TRBV5-1,NA
CASSQRGPYEQYF,TGTGCCAGCAGTCAGCGGGGGCCTTACGAGCAGTACTTC,few,TRBJ2-7,TRBV6-2/TRBV6-3,TRBD2
CASSQDSGVSHNEQFF,TGCGCCAGCAGCCAAGATTCCGGGGTCTCCCACAATGAGCAGTTCTTC,NA,TRBJ2-1,TRBV4-3,NA
CASSGQGTGTDTQYF,TGTGCCAGCAGCGGGCAGGGGACGGGCACAGATACGCAGTATTTT,NA,TRBJ2-3,TRBV11-2,NA
CASSLEATYEQYF,TGCGCCAGCAGCTTGGAGGCGACCTACGAGCAGTACTTC,NA,TRBJ2-7,TRBV5-1,NA
CASSLLGDGNIQYF,TGTGCCAGCAGTCTGCTGGGAGATGGAAACATTCAGTACTTC,few,TRBJ2-4,TRBV12-3/TRBV12-4,NA
CASSPTSSTDTQYF,TGTGCCAGCAGCCCCACGTCTTCGACAGATACGCAGTATTTT,NA,TRBJ2-3,TRBV3-1,NA
CASSERVAQDTEAFF,TGTGCCAGCAGCGAGAGGGTGGCGCAGGACACTGAAGCTTTCTTT,NA,TRBJ1-1,TRBV7-8,NA
CSAWIGQRAFSSYNEQFF,TGCAGTGCTTGGATAGGACAGCGAGCCTTCAGCTCCTACAATGAGCAGTTCTTC,few,TRBJ2-1,TRBV20-1,NA
CASSSVGGPYEQYF,TGTGCCAGCAGCTCGGTAGGGGGCCCCTACGAGCAGTACTTC,NA,TRBJ2-7,TRBV7-8,TRBD1
CASAVEQFQPQHF,TGTGCTAGTGCCGTCGAACAGTTTCAGCCCCAGCATTTT,NA,TRBJ1-5,TRBV12-5,NA
CASSPSGRANTEAFF,TGTGCCAGCAGCCCCTCAGGACGGGCGAACACTGAAGCTTTCTTT,few,TRBJ1-1,TRBV7-2,NA